The 21 T cell receptor beta chains in this list originate from one sample, sequenced in a study of lymphopenia after photon versus proton radiotherapy. Using immunoSEQ multiplex PCR, the repertoire was profiled, and TCRdb retains in-frame clones only, with some absent. The table has 67,000 or so clones, more than 75% seen once. The material sequenced was peripheral blood, taken from a patient treated with proton-based radiotherapy. The receptors derive from a man older than 75 with esophageal cancer.

The chain uses TRBV7-2 and TRBJ2-5; D may be TRBD2 (5 bases). The closer fit of TRBJ2-7 to the DNA end suggests the J call may be wrong. Germline CDR1 SGHTA, CDR2 FQGNSA. CDR3 length equals 17 residues. CDR3: CASSLVGRLSDSYEQYF. The CDR3 DNA follows: TGTGCCAGCAGCTTAGTTGGCCGACTATCCGACTCCTACGAGCAGTACTTC.

The gene calls are TRBV30 and TRBJ1-5; 7 positions agree with TRBD1. Per the germline V gene, CDR1 is GTSNPN and CDR2 is SVGIG (reference sequence). This CDR3 is built from 14 residues. The V gene end was trimmed by 1 base and the J gene end by 3 bases; junction bases not matched to a gene: 3. The CDR3: CAWSATGFNQPQHF. CDR3 in DNA: TGTGCCTGGAGTGCGACAGGGTTCAATCAGCCCCAGCATTTT.

This clone showed up just a few times. The gene calls are TRBV30 and TRBJ1-5, with D perhaps matching TRBD1 (5 bases). CDR1 and CDR2 from the germline V gene are GTSNPN and SVGIG (reference sequence). CDR3 length equals 12 residues. V lost 1 base, J lost 14 bases, and 15 bases lay in between. The CDR3 bases are TGTGCCTGGAGTGAGGGGCAGAGAGGCGAGCATTTT. Protein product: CAWSEGQRGEHF.

This clone came up once. This rearrangement joins TRBV2 to TRBJ2-5; maybe TRBD1 (5 bases). The length of the CDR3 is 15 residues. CDR1 SNHLY and CDR2 FYNNEI come from the germline V gene. Trimming removed 1 base from V and 1 base from J, with 10 bases in between. The CDR3 nucleotides are TGTGCCAGCAGTGAAGTTGGGGCTTTCCAAGAGACCCAGTACTTC. This gives the protein CASSEVGAFQETQYF.

This chain uses TRBV5-5 with TRBJ1-1; D remains ambiguous. CDR3 length: 14 amino acids. Germline CDR1 is SGHKS and CDR2 is YYEKEE (reference sequence). Trimming removed 4 bases from V and 3 bases from J, with 13 bases in between. The CDR3: CASSPDPGYTEAFF. The CDR3 DNA sequence: TGTGCCAGCAGCCCCGACCCCGGGTACACTGAAGCTTTCTTT.

The gene calls are TRBV19 and TRBJ1-2; 7 nucleotides line up with TRBD1. This CDR3 has 15 residues. Germline trimming cut 5 bases from V and 0 bases from J; bases unmatched to any gene: 6. The germline CDR1 and CDR2 sequences are LNHDA and SQIVND (reference sequence). CDR3 region: CASSLGQQTNYGYTF. CDR3 coding DNA: TGTGCCAGTAGTTTGGGACAGCAGACTAACTATGGCTACACCTTC.

There are a few counts of this clone. The junction shows a germline mismatch at one end, possibly a read error. The gene calls are TRBV6-6 and TRBJ2-7; 9 bases agree with TRBD1. The CDR3 is 10 residues long. Germline V lookup: CDR1 MNHNY, CDR2 SVGAGI (reference sequence). The DNA of the CDR3 is TGTGCCAGCAGTTACCGGGACAGGGTGTTC. Amino acid sequence: CASSYRDRVF.

V and J are TRBV29-1 and TRBJ2-1; perhaps TRBD1 as D (6 bases). The CDR3 runs to 13 residues. V was trimmed by 6 bases and J by 4 bases, leaving 13 bases between them. Per germline, CDR1 SQVTM and CDR2 ANQGSEA. CDR3 protein: CSVGDTKYNEQFF. The CDR3 DNA reads TGCAGCGTGGGGGACACAAAATACAATGAGCAGTTCTTC.

The chain links TRBV9 to TRBJ2-6; 7 nucleotides align to TRBD1. Trimming at V came to 4 bases and at J to 2 bases, leaving 6 bases not matched to a gene. The CDR3 runs to 16 residues. Per germline, CDR1 SGDLS and CDR2 YYNGEE. The CDR3 DNA sequence: TGTGCCAGCAGCTTGAGCGACAGGGCTGGGGCCAACGTCCTGACTTTC. Residues: CASSLSDRAGANVLTF.

The chain carries TRBV2 and TRBJ1-4; D remains ambiguous. The V end was cut by 6 bases, the J end by 8 bases, with 13 bases between. The CDR3 spans 13 residues. Germline V gives CDR1 SNHLY, CDR2 FYNNEI. In DNA, the CDR3 is TGTGCCAGCAGAACGTCACAAATGGAAAAACTGTTTTTT. Encoded protein: CASRTSQMEKLFF.

The rearrangement links TRBV7-7 to TRBJ2-7, with D perhaps matching TRBD1 (5 bases). V gave up 5 bases and J gave up 1 base, with 9 bases separating them. Germline V gene sequence: CDR1 SSHAT, CDR2 FNYEAQ (reference sequence). The CDR3 has 13 residues. CDR3 in DNA: TGTGCCAGCAGCCAGCAGGGTTCCTACGAGCAGTACTTC. It encodes CASSQQGSYEQYF. Full variable domain (outside the CDR3, taken from reference TRBV7-7 and TRBJ2-7): GAGVSQSPRYKVTKRGQDVTLRCDPISSHATLYWYQQALGQGPEFLTYFNYEAQPDKSGLPSDRFSAERPEGSISTLTIQRTEQRDSAMYRCASSQQGSYEQYFGPGTRLTVT.

The chain couples TRBV4-3 to TRBJ2-7; 8 bases map to TRBD2. The CDR3 contains 14 residues. Germline lookup yields CDR1 LGHNA and CDR2 YSLEER. V gave up 4 bases and J gave up 4 bases; unmatched junction bases: 6. As DNA, the CDR3 is TGCGCCAGCAGCCCGGGAGGGCGAGATTACGAGCAGTACTTC. Its translation: CASSPGGRDYEQYF.

The chain carries TRBV9 and TRBJ2-5; either TRBD1 or TRBD2 may fit D (5 bases each). The CDR3 contains 15 residues. The germline V gene encodes CDR1 SGDLS and CDR2 YYNGEE. V was clipped by 3 bases and J by 4 bases, with 16 bases between them. The CDR3 bases are TGTGCCAGCAGCGGAGAGGGGTGGATGGCAGAGACCCAGTACTTC. As protein: CASSGEGWMAETQYF.

The chain couples TRBV4-3 to TRBJ1-1; D uncertain. CDR3 length: 13 amino acids. V lost 5 bases and J lost 1, with 8 bases in between. Looked up from germline, CDR1 is LGHNA and CDR2 is YSLEER. In DNA, the CDR3 is TGCGCCAGCAGCGTGGACGGGAACACTGAAGCTTTCTTT. Protein: CASSVDGNTEAFF.

The CDR3: CASSQNPGTSGEGPTDTQYF. In DNA form, the CDR3 reads TGCGCCAGCAGCCAAAACCCCGGGACTAGCGGGGAGGGCCCGACAGATACGCAGTATTTT. The chain employs TRBV4-3 and TRBJ2-3; the match to TRBD2 covers 13 bases. With V trimmed by 2 bases and J by 3 bases, 14 bases remained unmatched. Germline values: CDR1 LGHNA, CDR2 YSLEER. The CDR3 sequence is 20 residues long.

The gene calls are TRBV5-4 and TRBJ2-1; D is perhaps TRBD1 (5 bases). This CDR3 contains 17 residues. Trimming removed 2 bases at V and 9 bases at J, with 24 bases between. CDR1 SGHNT and CDR2 YYREEE come from the germline V gene (reference sequence). CDR3 amino acids: CASSFVGVGAFSREQFF. The CDR3 DNA reads TGTGCCAGCAGCTTTGTAGGTGTAGGGGCCTTTTCACGTGAGCAGTTCTTC.

This rearrangement joins TRBV5-5 to TRBJ2-1; D is unresolved. Trimming removed 5 bases from V and 10 bases from J, with 25 bases in between. Germline V gives CDR1 SGHKS, CDR2 YYEKEE (reference sequence). This CDR3 is 16 amino acids long. The CDR3 DNA reads as TGTGCCAGCAGACAAACAATCCCCCCCCCGGTAATAGAGCAGTTCTTC. Residues: CASRQTIPPPVIEQFF.

The chain carries TRBV5-1 and TRBJ1-2; 11 nucleotides match TRBD1. V shed 3 bases, J shed 2 bases, and the junction held 3 bases outside the gene matches. This CDR3 is 15 amino acids long. Germline CDR1 SGHRS, CDR2 YFSETQ. The chain's CDR3 is CASSWTGGANYGYTF. The DNA for the CDR3 is TGCGCCAGCAGCTGGACAGGGGGCGCAAACTATGGCTACACCTTC.

V usage is TRBV7-9 and J usage is TRBJ1-4; the D gene is possibly TRBD1 (6 bases). The germline CDR1 and CDR2 sequences are SEHNR and FQNEAQ (reference sequence). The CDR3 runs 16 residues. V lost 1 base to trimming and J lost 7 bases, with 16 bases between them. CDR3 sequence reads: CASSLGAGALFEKLFF. DNA for the CDR3: TGTGCCAGCAGCTTAGGGGCGGGGGCGCTTTTTGAAAAACTGTTTTTT.

CDR3 nucleotide sequence: TGTGCCAGCAGCTTGCTGAAGAGCAATCAGCCCCAGCATTTT. Protein product: CASSLLKSNQPQHF. The chain links TRBV5-6 to TRBJ1-5; no clear D gene. The germline V gene encodes CDR1 SGHDT and CDR2 YYEEEE. V lost 1 base and J 1 base, leaving 6 bases between the germline ends. The CDR3 contains 14 residues.

The rearrangement uses TRBV5-1 and TRBJ1-1; TRBD1 matches at 8 bases. V dropped 5 bases and J dropped 5; count of bases not matched to a gene: 8. CDR3 length equals 14 residues. Germline CDR1 reads SGHRS; CDR2 reads YFSETQ. CDR3 sequence (DNA): TGCGCCAGCAGACGCGACAGGGGTGGGACTGAAGCTTTCTTT. It codes for CASRRDRGGTEAFF.